The clone carrying this T cell receptor beta chain is a singleton in its sample. This record belongs to a study of blood T cell repertoires in COVID-19. Study-level background: There were acute and convalescent COVID-19 samples, and they came from the United States, Italy and Spain. The cDNA or gDNA used as material had been derived from T cells, B-cell-depleted T cells, or PBMCs.

Source study methods: Researchers report that nucleated cell counts were estimated from reference gene primer amplification. Measured with immunoSEQ multiplex PCR; TCRdb has only the in-frame clones, and not every one. V, J and clone size are those of that table, while D and trimming were read from the DNA. The top ten hold roughly 7.8% of the sample, which has 230,000 or so clones, over 70% seen once. The ends were cut back, 1 base at V and 0 bases at J, with 8 bases in the middle. The CDR3 extends over 15 amino acids. From germline, CDR1 is SGDLS and CDR2 YYNGEE. The chain combines TRBV9 with TRBJ1-3, with a tentative D call TRBD1 (6 bases). The sample comprised peripheral blood. This receptor was taken from a man in his forties with active or convalescent COVID-19. The CDR3 region has the DNA TGTGCCAGCAGCGTATTAGGGGGCTCTGGAAACACCATATATTTT. It codes for CASSVLGGSGNTIYF.